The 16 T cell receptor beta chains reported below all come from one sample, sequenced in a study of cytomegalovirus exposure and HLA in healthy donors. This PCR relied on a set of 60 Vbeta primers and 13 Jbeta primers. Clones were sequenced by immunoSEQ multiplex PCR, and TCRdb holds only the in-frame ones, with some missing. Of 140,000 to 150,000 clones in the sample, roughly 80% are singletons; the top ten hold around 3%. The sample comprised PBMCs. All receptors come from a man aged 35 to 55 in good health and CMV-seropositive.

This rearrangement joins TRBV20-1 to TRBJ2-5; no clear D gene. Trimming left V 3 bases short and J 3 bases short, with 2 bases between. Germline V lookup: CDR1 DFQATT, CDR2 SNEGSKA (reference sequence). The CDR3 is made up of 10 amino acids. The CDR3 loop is CSASKETQYF. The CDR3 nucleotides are TGCAGTGCTAGTAAAGAGACCCAGTACTTC.

The CDR3 DNA reads TGTGCCATCTCAACAGGCAATAGCAATCAGCCCCAGCATTTT. Translating gives CAISTGNSNQPQHF. V usage is TRBV10-3 and J usage is TRBJ1-5, with D possibly being TRBD1 (5 bases). Trimming took 8 bases from V and 0 from J, leaving 11 bases between them. CDR1 and CDR2 from the germline V gene are ENHRY and SYGVKD. CDR3 size: 14 residues.

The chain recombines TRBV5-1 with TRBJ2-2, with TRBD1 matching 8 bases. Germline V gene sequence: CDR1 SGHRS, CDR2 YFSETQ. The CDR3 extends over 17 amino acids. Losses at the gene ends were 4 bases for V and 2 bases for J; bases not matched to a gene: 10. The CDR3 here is CASSKDRTGHNTGELFF. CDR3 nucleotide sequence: TGCGCCAGCAGCAAGGACCGGACAGGGCACAACACCGGGGAGCTGTTTTTT. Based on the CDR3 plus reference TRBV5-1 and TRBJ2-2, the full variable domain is KAGVTQTPRYLIKTRGQQVTLSCSPISGHRSVSWYQQTPGQGLQFLFEYFSETQRNKGNFPGRFSGRQFSNSRSEMNVSTLELGDSALYLCASSKDRTGHNTGELFFGEGSRLTVL.

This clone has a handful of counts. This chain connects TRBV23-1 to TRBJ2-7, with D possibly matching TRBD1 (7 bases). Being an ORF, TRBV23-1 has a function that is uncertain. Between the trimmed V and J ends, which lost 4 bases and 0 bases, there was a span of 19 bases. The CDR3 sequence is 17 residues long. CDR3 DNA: TGCGCCAGCAGTCTGACCGAGGAGGGGGCCTTCTCCTACGAGCAGTACTTC. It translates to CASSLTEEGAFSYEQYF.

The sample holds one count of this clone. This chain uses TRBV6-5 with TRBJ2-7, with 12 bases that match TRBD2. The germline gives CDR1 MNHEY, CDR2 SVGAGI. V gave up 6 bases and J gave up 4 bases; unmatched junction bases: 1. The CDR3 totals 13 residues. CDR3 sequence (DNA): TGTGCCAGCAGGCTAGCGGGAGGGTACGAGCAGTACTTC. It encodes CASRLAGGYEQYF.

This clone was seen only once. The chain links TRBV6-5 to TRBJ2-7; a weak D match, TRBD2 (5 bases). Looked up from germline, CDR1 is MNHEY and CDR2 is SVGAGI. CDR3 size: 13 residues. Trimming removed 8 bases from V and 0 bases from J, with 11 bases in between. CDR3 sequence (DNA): TGTGCCAGCCTCGAGGGAATCTCCTACGAGCAGTACTTC. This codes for CASLEGISYEQYF.

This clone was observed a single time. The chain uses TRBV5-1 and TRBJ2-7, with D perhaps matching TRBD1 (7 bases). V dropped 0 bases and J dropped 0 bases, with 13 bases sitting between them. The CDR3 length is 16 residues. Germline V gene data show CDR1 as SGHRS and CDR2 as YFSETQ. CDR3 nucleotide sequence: TGCGCCAGCAGCTTGGAAGGAGGGGGCGCCTCCTACGAGCAGTACTTC. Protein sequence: CASSLEGGGASYEQYF. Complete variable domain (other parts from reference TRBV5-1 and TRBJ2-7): KAGVTQTPRYLIKTRGQQVTLSCSPISGHRSVSWYQQTPGQGLQFLFEYFSETQRNKGNFPGRFSGRQFSNSRSEMNVSTLELGDSALYLCASSLEGGGASYEQYFGPGTRLTVT.

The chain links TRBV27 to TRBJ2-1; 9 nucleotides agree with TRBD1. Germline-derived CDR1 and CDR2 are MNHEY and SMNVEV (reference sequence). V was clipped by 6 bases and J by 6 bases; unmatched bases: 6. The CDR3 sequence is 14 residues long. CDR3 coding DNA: TGTGCCAGCAGGCCCGGGACAGGGAGCAATGAGCAGTTCTTC. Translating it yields CASRPGTGSNEQFF.

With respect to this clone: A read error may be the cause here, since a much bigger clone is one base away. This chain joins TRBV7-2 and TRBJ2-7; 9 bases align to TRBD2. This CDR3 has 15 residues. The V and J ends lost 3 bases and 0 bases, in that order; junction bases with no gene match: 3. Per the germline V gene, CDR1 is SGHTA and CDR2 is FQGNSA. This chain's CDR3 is CASSLTSGSSYEQYF. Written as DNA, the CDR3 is TGTGCCAGCAGCTTGACTAGCGGAAGCTCCTACGAGCAGTACTTC.

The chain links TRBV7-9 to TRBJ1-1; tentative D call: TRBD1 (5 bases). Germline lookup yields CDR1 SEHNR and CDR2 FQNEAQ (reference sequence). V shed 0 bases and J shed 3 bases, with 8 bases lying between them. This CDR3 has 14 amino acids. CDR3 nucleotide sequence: TGTGCCAGCAGCTTAGCCCGGGGGGACACTGAAGCTTTCTTT. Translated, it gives CASSLARGDTEAFF.

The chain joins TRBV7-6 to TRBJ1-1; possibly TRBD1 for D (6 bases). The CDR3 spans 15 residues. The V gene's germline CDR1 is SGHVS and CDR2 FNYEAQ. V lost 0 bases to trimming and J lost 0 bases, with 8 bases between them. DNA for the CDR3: TGTGCCAGCAGCTTAGCGACAGGATTGAACACTGAAGCTTTCTTT. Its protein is CASSLATGLNTEAFF.

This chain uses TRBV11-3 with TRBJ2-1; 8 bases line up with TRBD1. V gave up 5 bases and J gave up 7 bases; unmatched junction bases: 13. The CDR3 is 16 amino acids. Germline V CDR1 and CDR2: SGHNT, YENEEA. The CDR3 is CASSQTPGQATNEQFF. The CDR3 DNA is TGTGCCAGCAGCCAAACGCCGGGACAGGCGACAAATGAGCAGTTCTTC.

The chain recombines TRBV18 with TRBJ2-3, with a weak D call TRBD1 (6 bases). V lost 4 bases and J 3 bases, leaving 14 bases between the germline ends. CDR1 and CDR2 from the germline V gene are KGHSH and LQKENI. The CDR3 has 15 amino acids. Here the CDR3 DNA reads TGTGCCAGCTCACTCTCCGGGACACGGACAGATACGCAGTATTTT. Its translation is CASSLSGTRTDTQYF.

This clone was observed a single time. CDR3 sequence reads: CASSLEAGGNEQFF. In DNA form, the CDR3 reads TGCGCCAGCAGCTTGGAGGCGGGAGGCAATGAGCAGTTCTTC. V and J are TRBV5-1 and TRBJ2-1; 8 positions match TRBD2. J was trimmed by 6 bases and V by 0 bases; bases with no gene match: 2. Germline CDR1 and CDR2: SGHRS and YFSETQ. The CDR3 is made up of 14 amino acids.

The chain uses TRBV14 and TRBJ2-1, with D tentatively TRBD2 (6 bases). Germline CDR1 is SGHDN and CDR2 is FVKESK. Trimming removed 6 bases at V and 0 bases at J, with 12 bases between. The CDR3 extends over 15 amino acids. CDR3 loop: CASRPDGSSYNEQFF. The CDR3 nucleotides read TGTGCCAGCAGGCCGGACGGGAGCTCCTACAATGAGCAGTTCTTC.

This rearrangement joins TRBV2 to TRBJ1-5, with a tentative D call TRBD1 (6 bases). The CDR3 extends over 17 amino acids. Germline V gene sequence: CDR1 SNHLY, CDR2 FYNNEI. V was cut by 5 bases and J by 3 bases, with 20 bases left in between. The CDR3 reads CASSSYRVGDSNQPQHF. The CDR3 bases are TGTGCCAGCAGTTCATACAGGGTAGGTGATTCCAATCAGCCCCAGCATTTT.